This T cell receptor beta chain was sequenced in a study of cytomegalovirus exposure and HLA in healthy donors. Overall study context: Unique TCRs from HLA-typed donors, approximately 80 million of them, were held in an early data release.

The CDR3 sequence is 16 residues long. Germline V CDR1 and CDR2: LGHNA, YNFKEQ. The V segment lost 0 bases and the J segment 8 bases; nucleotides outside the gene matches: 7. A remark on this clone: As yet, its antigen is unknown.

PCR amplification relied on 60 Vbeta primers (plus 13 Jbeta primers). The assay was immunoSEQ multiplex PCR, and TCRdb's table has in-frame clones only and misses some. The sample shows fewer than 200,000 clones, around 78% of them seen only once. Whole-study results and caveats: Several top significant clusters appeared, in a later analysis, to be linked to common viral pathogens. V segments that were indistinguishable, TRBV6-2 and TRBV6-3 among them, were omitted from analysis.

The sequenced sample consisted of PBMCs. V and J are TRBV4-2 and TRBJ1-6, with 7 bases lining up with TRBD1. This receptor was identified in a female donor in good health and CMV-seronegative. CDR3 residues: CASSQELTGSYSPLHF. Here the CDR3 DNA reads TGTGCCAGCAGCCAAGAGCTGACAGGGTCATATTCACCCCTCCACTTT.